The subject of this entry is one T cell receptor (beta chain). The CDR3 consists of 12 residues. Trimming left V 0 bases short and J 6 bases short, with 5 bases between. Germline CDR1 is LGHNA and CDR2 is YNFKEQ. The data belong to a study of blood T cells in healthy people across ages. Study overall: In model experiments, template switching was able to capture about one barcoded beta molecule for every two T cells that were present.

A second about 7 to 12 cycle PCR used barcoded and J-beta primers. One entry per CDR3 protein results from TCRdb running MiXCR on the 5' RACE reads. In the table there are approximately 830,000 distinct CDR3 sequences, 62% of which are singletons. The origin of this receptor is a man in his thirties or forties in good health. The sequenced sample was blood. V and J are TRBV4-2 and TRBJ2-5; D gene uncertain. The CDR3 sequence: CASSQDMQTQYF. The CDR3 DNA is TGTGCCAGCAGCCAAGATATGCAGACCCAGTACTTC.